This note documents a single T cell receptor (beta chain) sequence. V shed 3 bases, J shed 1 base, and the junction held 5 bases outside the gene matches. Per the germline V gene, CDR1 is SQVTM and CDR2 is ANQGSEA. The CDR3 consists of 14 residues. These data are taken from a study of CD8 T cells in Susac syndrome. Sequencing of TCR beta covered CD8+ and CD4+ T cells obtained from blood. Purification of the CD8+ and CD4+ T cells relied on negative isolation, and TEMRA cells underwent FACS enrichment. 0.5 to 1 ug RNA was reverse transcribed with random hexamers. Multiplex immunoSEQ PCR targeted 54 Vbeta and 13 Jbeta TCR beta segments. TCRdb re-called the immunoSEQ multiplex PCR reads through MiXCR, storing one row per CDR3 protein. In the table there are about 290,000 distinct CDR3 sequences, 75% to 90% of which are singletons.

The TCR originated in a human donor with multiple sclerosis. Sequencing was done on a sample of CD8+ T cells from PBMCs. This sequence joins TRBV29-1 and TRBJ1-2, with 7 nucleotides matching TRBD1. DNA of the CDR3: TGCAGCGTTGAGCGACAGGGAGTTAACTATGGCTACACCTTC. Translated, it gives CSVERQGVNYGYTF.